This TCR beta chain originates from a study of OX40 agonist ivuxolimab in advanced cancers. V lost 10 bases to trimming and J lost 5 bases, with 26 bases between them. The CDR3 totals 16 residues. Germline V lookup: CDR1 SGHTA, CDR2 FQGNSA. This table comes from immunoSEQ multiplex PCR, and its TCRdb copy is limited to in-frame clones, with some not included. The sample consists of about 90,000 clones, roughly 85% of them appearing once. The chain combines TRBV7-2 with TRBJ1-1; D is perhaps TRBD1 (6 bases). The sample here was CD4+ or CD8+ T cells sorted from blood, taken in a trial of the OX40 agonist ivuxolimab. The source of this sequence is an adult with an advanced solid tumor such as melanoma, head and neck, liver or kidney cancer. The CDR3 region is CAIPRQWGPGGTEAFF. CDR3 sequence (DNA): TGTGCCATACCTCGACAGTGGGGGCCGGGGGGGACTGAAGCTTTCTTT.